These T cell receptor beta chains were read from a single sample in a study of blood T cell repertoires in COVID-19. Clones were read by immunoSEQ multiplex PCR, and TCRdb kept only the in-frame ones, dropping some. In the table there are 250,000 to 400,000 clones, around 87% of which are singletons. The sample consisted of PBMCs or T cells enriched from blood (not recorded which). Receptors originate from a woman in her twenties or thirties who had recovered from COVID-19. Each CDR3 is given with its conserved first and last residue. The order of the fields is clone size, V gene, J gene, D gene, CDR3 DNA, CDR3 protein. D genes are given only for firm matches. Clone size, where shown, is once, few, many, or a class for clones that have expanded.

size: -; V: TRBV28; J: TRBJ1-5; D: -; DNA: TGTGCCAGTAGAGGAGGGGAGGAGGGCAATCAGCCCCAGCATTTT; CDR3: CASRGGEEGNQPQHF
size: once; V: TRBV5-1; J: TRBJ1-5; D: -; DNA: TGCGCCAGCGCCCCTGGCCAGGCCGCTTCGCCCCAGCATTTT; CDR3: CASAPGQAASPQHF
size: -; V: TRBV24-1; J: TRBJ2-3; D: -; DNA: TGTGCCACCAGTGATTCGACAGGAGCCTACACAGATACGCAGTATTTT; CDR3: CATSDSTGAYTDTQYF
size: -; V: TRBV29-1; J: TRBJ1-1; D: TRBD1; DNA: TGCAGCACCAACAGGGGGCAATACACTGAAGCTTTCTTT; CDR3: CSTNRGQYTEAFF
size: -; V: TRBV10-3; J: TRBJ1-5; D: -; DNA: TGTGCCATCAGTCGAGAGGTTCTCGGTCAGCCCCAGCATTTT; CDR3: CAISREVLGQPQHF
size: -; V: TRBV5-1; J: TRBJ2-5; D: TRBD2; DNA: TGCGCCAGCAGCTTGGCTGGAACTAGCGGGGGCCAAGAGACCCAGTACTTC; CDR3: CASSLAGTSGGQETQYF
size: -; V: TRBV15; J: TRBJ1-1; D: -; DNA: TGTGCCACCAGCAGAGACAGGGCGTTTAACACTGAAGCTTTCTTT; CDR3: CATSRDRAFNTEAFF
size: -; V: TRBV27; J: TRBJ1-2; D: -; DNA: TGTGCCAGCAGCCTGGGAGGGTGGGCTAACTATGGCTACACCTTC; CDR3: CASSLGGWANYGYTF
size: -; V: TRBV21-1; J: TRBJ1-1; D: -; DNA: TGTGCCAGCAGGGAGAGGGGACGGAGGGATGAAGCTTTCTTT; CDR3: CASRERGRRDEAFF
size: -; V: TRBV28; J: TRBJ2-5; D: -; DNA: TGTGCCAGCACCTGGGGGGGGCTGGAGACCCAGTACTTC; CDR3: CASTWGGLETQYF
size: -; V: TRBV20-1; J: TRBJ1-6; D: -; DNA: TGCAGTGCTATTGAGGGCCCCATGAGTTCACCCCTCCACTTT; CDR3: CSAIEGPMSSPLHF
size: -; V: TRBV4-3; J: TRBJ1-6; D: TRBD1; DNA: TGCGCCAGCAGCCAAGTAACCGGGACAGGGGATTTGTCCAATTCACCCCTCCACTTT; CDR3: CASSQVTGTGDLSNSPLHF
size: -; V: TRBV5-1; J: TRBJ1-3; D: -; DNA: TGCGCCAGCAGCCTTGGGGGGGACGGAAACACCATATATTTT; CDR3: CASSLGGDGNTIYF
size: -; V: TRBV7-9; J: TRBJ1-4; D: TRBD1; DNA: TGTGCCAGCAGCCTCCTACAGGGGGGGCATGAAAAACTGTTTTTT; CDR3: CASSLLQGGHEKLFF
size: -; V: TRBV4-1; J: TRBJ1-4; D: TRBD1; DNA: TGCGCCAGCAGCCAAGGGGTCGGACAGGGGAGGATTGGAAAACTGTTTTTT; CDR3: CASSQGVGQGRIGKLFF
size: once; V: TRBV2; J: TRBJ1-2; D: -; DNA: TGTGCCACCTCAGGGGTGGGGGACTATGGCTACACCTTC; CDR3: CATSGVGDYGYTF
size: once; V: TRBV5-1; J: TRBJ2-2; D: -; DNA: TGCGCCAGCAGCTTGTTCGGGGAAGCAACCGGGGAGCTGTTTTTT; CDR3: CASSLFGEATGELFF
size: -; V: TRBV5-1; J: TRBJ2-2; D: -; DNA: TGCGCCAGCAGCCGGGACTCACACACCGGGGAGCTGTTTTTT; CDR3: CASSRDSHTGELFF
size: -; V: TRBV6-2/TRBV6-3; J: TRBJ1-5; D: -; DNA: TGTGCCAGCAGTTATCGACTCGCACAACAGCCCCAGCATTTT; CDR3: CASSYRLAQQPQHF
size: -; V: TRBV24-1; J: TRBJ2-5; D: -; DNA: TGTGCCACCAGTGACAACGGCCCTCAGGGTTCCCAGTACTTC; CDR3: CATSDNGPQGSQYF
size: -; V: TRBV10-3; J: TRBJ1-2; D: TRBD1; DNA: TGTGCCATCAGCCTGGACAGGGATAATGGCTACACCTTC; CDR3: CAISLDRDNGYTF
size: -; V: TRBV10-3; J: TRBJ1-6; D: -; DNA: TGTGCCATCAGCGAAGGAGGCAGCTCCTATAATTCACCCCTCCACTTT; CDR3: CAISEGGSSYNSPLHF
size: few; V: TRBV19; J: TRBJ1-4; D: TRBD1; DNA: TGTGCCAGTAGTACTCCCCAGGGGGGAAATGAAAAACTGTTTTTT; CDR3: CASSTPQGGNEKLFF
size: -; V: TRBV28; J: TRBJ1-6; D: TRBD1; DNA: TGTGCCAGCAGTTATACAGGGGTAGGTTCACCCCTCCACTTT; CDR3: CASSYTGVGSPLHF
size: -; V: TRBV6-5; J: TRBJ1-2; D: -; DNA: TGTGCCAGCAGTTACTGGCAGGGCGGCAACTATGGCTACACCTTC; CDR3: CASSYWQGGNYGYTF
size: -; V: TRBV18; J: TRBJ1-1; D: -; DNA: TGTGCCAGCTCGCTCACGGGAGGGACTGAAGCTTTCTTT; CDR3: CASSLTGGTEAFF
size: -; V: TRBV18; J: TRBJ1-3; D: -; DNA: TGTGCCAGCTCACCACTTTCGGGACTAACCAACTCTGGAAACACCATATATTTT; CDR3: CASSPLSGLTNSGNTIYF
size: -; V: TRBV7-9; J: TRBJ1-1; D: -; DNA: TGTGCCAGCACGGAAACAAACACTGAAGCTTTCTTT; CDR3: CASTETNTEAFF
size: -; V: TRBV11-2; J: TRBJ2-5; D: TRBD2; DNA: TGTGCCAGCAGCTTGACTTTAGCGGGGGGGTTTGAGACCCAGTACTTC; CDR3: CASSLTLAGGFETQYF